A selection of T cell receptor beta chains follows, all from one sample in a study of CXCR3-negative and CXCR3-positive naive CD8 T cells. One entry per CDR3 protein, without DNA, is what TCRdb gives after re-calling the 5' RACE reads. The sample spans 50,000 or so distinct CDR3 sequences; the ten largest clones claim approximately 0.56%. Material for sequencing was naive CXCR3+ CD8+ T cells from blood. The source is a human donor in good health. Some clones in this sample may be carry-over from other donors' samples. Each CDR3 is given with its conserved first and last residue. The order of the fields is V gene, J gene, CDR3 protein.

>TRBV12-3/TRBV12-4|TRBJ2-3
CASSLGLAGGPPLTDTQYF
>TRBV19|TRBJ2-7
CASSLGNSYEQYF
>TRBV6-4|TRBJ1-6
CASSDSEGGSSPLHF
>TRBV20-1|TRBJ1-2
CSASNQAHSGGYTF
>TRBV28|TRBJ2-3
CASSFISTGKEREEVPDTQYF
>TRBV27|TRBJ2-7
CASSLNRAYEQYF
>TRBV11-2|TRBJ2-2
CASNPGGTRMRGGRAGELFF
>TRBV4-3|TRBJ1-1
CASSPGDRTEAFF
>TRBV9|TRBJ1-1
CASSITGVATEAFF
>TRBV18|TRBJ2-1
CASSPDREYVHEQFF
>TRBV5-5|TRBJ2-7
CASSSPGQGSYEQYF
>TRBV11-2|TRBJ2-4
CASSSGQGWTKNIQYF
>TRBV12-3/TRBV12-4|TRBJ2-1
CASSSPGTGNNEQFF
>TRBV18|TRBJ2-3
CASSPPYTETTDTQYF
>TRBV6-2/TRBV6-3|TRBJ2-5
CASSTTGQGAFETQYF
>TRBV29-1|TRBJ2-7
CSVTPAGGVEQYF
>TRBV6-2/TRBV6-3|TRBJ2-5
CASSARIFLGGREETQYF
>TRBV12-3/TRBV12-4|TRBJ2-7
CASSSSGRDEQYF
>TRBV29-1|TRBJ2-7
CSVEDPLSGRYEQYF
>TRBV9|TRBJ1-1
CASSVASVNTEAFF
>TRBV11-2|TRBJ2-2
CASSLVGPGQLNTGELFF
>TRBV7-2|TRBJ2-3
CASSLGGGEGTQYF
>TRBV12-3/TRBV12-4|TRBJ2-3
CASSLTDRNTDTQYF
>TRBV27|TRBJ2-7
CASSFQGSYEQYF
>TRBV12-3/TRBV12-4|TRBJ1-2
CASSFGYGYTF
>TRBV5-1|TRBJ1-1
CASSLEVTGYADTEAFF
>TRBV7-6|TRBJ2-1
CASSDPGGGYYNEQFF
>TRBV4-1|TRBJ2-2
CASSQTEGVLDTGELFF
>TRBV6-2/TRBV6-3|TRBJ2-7
CASRGTELDEQYF
>TRBV7-3|TRBJ1-1
CASSSTGARSTEAFF
>TRBV28|TRBJ2-4
CASSRTGPIQYF
>TRBV28|TRBJ1-5
CASSSIRANDSNQPQHF